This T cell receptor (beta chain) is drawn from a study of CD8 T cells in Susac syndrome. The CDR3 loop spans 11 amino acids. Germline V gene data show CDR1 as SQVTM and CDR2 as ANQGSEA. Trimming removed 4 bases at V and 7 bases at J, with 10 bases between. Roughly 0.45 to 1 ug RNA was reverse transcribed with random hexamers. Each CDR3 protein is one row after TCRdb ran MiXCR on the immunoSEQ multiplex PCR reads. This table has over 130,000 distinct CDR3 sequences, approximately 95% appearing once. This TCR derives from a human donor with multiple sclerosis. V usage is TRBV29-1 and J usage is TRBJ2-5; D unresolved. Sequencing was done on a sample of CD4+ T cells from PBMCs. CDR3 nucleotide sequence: TGCAGCGTTGTCAATGGTGGGACCCAGTACTTC. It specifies CSVVNGGTQYF.